These 30 T cell receptor beta chains were all obtained from the same sample, sequenced in a study of shared clonotypes between healthy human individuals. Assay: immunoSEQ multiplex PCR; the TCRdb copy retains only in-frame clones and omits some. The profile shows about 1.5 million clones, approximately 98% of them singletons. Material: naive CD4+ T cells sorted from blood. Subset denoted: CD45RA+ positively selected. These receptors were taken from a man aged 25 to 45 in good health.

The chain has TRBV28 and TRBJ2-3, with D unclear. CDR1 is MDHEN, CDR2 SYDVKM, per germline. V dropped 4 bases and J dropped 6 bases, with 8 bases sitting between them. The CDR3 contains 12 residues. As DNA, the CDR3 is TGTGCCAGCAGTTCCATAGGGGATACGCAGTATTTT. This encodes CASSSIGDTQYF.

This sequence joins TRBV4-1 and TRBJ1-3; 9 bases map to TRBD1. CDR1 and CDR2 (germline): MGHRA, YSYEKL. V lost 6 bases, J lost 2 bases, and 8 bases stayed unmatched. The CDR3 contains 16 residues. CDR3 bases: TGCGCCAGCAGAAAAACCGGGACAGGGACTGGAAACACCATATATTTT. This translates into CASRKTGTGTGNTIYF.

With respect to this clone: The same CDR3 also results from other DNA sequences found in this sample. The chain recombines TRBV29-1 with TRBJ1-1; D ambiguous. This CDR3 has 12 residues. CDR1 and CDR2 from the germline V gene are SQVTM and ANQGSEA. Trimming cost V 6 bases and J 0 bases, with 8 bases left between them. CDR3 coding DNA: TGCAGCGTAGGACGGATGAACACTGAAGCTTTCTTT. Its protein is CSVGRMNTEAFF.

V is TRBV14 and J is TRBJ2-2, with unresolved D. CDR1 SGHDN and CDR2 FVKESK come from the germline V gene. The V gene lost 1 base and the J gene lost 1 base, with 4 bases spanning the gap. This CDR3 region has 14 residues. The DNA for the CDR3 is TGTGCCAGCAGCCAAGTAGGGAACACCGGGGAGCTGTTTTTT. It codes for CASSQVGNTGELFF.

The chain couples TRBV18 to TRBJ2-7; D may be TRBD1 or TRBD2 (5 bases each). Germline V CDR1 and CDR2: KGHSH, LQKENI. V shed 5 bases and J shed 6 bases, with 14 bases lying between them. CDR3 length equals 13 residues. In DNA, the CDR3 is TGTGCCAGCTCATGGACACCTGAGGGCGAGCAGTACTTC. Amino acid sequence: CASSWTPEGEQYF.

Turning to this clone: Other DNA sequences of this sample code for an identical CDR3. The chain couples TRBV5-1 to TRBJ2-5; D is perhaps TRBD2 (6 bases). Germline V gene data show CDR1 as SGHRS and CDR2 as YFSETQ. V gave up 4 bases and J gave up 2 bases, with 12 bases separating them. The CDR3 has 14 amino acids. CDR3 protein: CASSLLASQETQYF. DNA of the CDR3: TGCGCCAGCAGCCTGCTAGCGTCTCAAGAGACCCAGTACTTC.

V is TRBV6-5 and J is TRBJ2-3; D unclear. This CDR3 is built from 15 residues. The V and J ends lost 5 bases and 0 bases respectively, with 12 bases between them. Germline-derived CDR1 and CDR2 are MNHEY and SVGAGI. CDR3 nucleotide sequence: TGTGCCAGCAGTCGCTTGACGGCTAGCACAGATACGCAGTATTTT. Translation: CASSRLTASTDTQYF.

The V call is TRBV28, the J call TRBJ1-5; no definite D call. Trimming removed 2 bases from V and 6 bases from J, with 11 bases in between. The CDR3 contains 14 residues. Germline loops: CDR1 MDHEN, CDR2 SYDVKM. The CDR3 nucleotides are TGTGCCAGCAGTTTAAGGACGGAGGGTCAGCCCCAGCATTTT. The encoded protein is CASSLRTEGQPQHF.

The chain has TRBV18 and TRBJ1-2; D gene unclear. The CDR3 extends over 12 amino acids. In germline, CDR1 is KGHSH, CDR2 LQKENI. The V gene lost 3 bases and the J gene lost 6 bases, with 8 bases spanning the gap. CDR3 protein: CASSPRADGYTF. CDR3 nucleotide sequence: TGTGCCAGCTCACCGCGGGCGGATGGCTACACCTTC. Supplemented by reference TRBV18 and TRBJ1-2, the full variable domain reads NAGVMQNPRHLVRRRGQEARLRCSPMKGHSHVYWYRQLPEEGLKFMVYLQKENIIDESGMPKERFSAEFPKEGPSILRIQQVVRGDSAAYFCASSPRADGYTFGSGTRLTVV.

The CDR3 DNA follows: TGTGCCAGCAGTGAATGGGGCAGGGCCGGACAAGAGACCCAGTACTTC. The encoded protein is CASSEWGRAGQETQYF. The rearrangement uses TRBV25-1 and TRBJ2-5, with a tentative D call TRBD1 (5 bases). Trimming took off 1 base at V and 2 bases at J, with 14 bases between the two ends. The CDR3 is made up of 16 amino acids. Germline lookup yields CDR1 MGHDK and CDR2 SYGVNS.

This chain uses TRBV28 with TRBJ2-7; D is ambiguous. The V end was cut by 6 bases, the J end by 0 bases, with 6 bases between. Germline V gene sequence: CDR1 MDHEN, CDR2 SYDVKM. The CDR3 has 12 residues. For the CDR3, the DNA is TGTGCCAGCAGCACGGACTCCTACGAGCAGTACTTC. This sequence encodes CASSTDSYEQYF.

The table lists this clone with many counts. The chain employs TRBV7-6 and TRBJ2-2; TRBD1 matches at 8 bases. The CDR3 spans 16 residues. The V and J ends lost 3 bases and 4 bases, in that order; junction bases with no gene match: 7. From germline, CDR1 is SGHVS and CDR2 FNYEAQ. For the CDR3, the DNA is TGTGCCAGCAGCTTCACAGGGGGACCGGGCACCGGGGAGCTGTTTTTT. Protein sequence: CASSFTGGPGTGELFF.

V is TRBV28 and J is TRBJ2-1, with a weak D call TRBD2 (5 bases). Germline lookup yields CDR1 MDHEN and CDR2 SYDVKM. V was trimmed by 1 base and J by 6 bases, leaving 13 bases between them. The CDR3 length is 15 residues. The CDR3, as DNA: TGTGCCAGCAGTTTATCTGGCCAGAGGGTCAATGAGCAGTTCTTC. It yields the protein CASSLSGQRVNEQFF. Together with reference TRBV28 and TRBJ2-1, the CDR3 gives the full variable domain: DVKVTQSSRYLVKRTGEKVFLECVQDMDHENMFWYRQDPGLGLRLIYFSYDVKMKEKGDIPEGYSVSREKKERFSLILESASTNQTSMYLCASSLSGQRVNEQFFGPGTRLTVL.

This chain uses TRBV11-3 with TRBJ1-5, with D possibly matching TRBD1 (6 bases). The germline gives CDR1 SGHNT, CDR2 YENEEA. The CDR3 runs 15 residues. V lost 10 bases and J 5 bases, leaving 21 bases between the germline ends. The CDR3 spells CATAEVGQFHQPQHF. DNA of the CDR3: TGTGCCACCGCTGAGGTGGGACAATTCCATCAGCCCCAGCATTTT.

The CDR3 loop is CASISDTGELFF. For the CDR3, the DNA is TGTGCCAGCATTTCGGACACCGGGGAGCTGTTTTTT. The V gene is TRBV27, the J gene TRBJ2-2; D is undetermined. This CDR3 is 12 amino acids long. With 7 bases removed from V and 3 bases from J, the gap between germline ends came to 6 bases. Germline V gene lookup returns CDR1 MNHEY and CDR2 SMNVEV (reference sequence).

The CDR3 DNA follows: TGCGCCAGCAGCTTGGCCGAGGGAGACTATGGCTACACCTTC. Its translation: CASSLAEGDYGYTF. The chain has TRBV5-1 and TRBJ1-2, with D hard to call. V lost 0 bases and J lost 3, with 9 bases in between. Germline V lookup: CDR1 SGHRS, CDR2 YFSETQ. This CDR3 region has 14 residues.

The CDR3, as DNA: TGTGCCACCAGCAGAGGTAGACTAGCGGGAGCCCTCTACGAGCAGTACTTC. It codes for CATSRGRLAGALYEQYF. This chain uses TRBV15 with TRBJ2-7; 12 positions match TRBD2. The length of the CDR3 is 17 residues. In germline, CDR1 is LNHNV, CDR2 YYDKDF (reference sequence). J was trimmed by 3 bases and V by 1 base; bases with no gene match: 7. Supplemented by reference TRBV15 and TRBJ2-7, the full variable domain reads DAMVIQNPRYQVTQFGKPVTLSCSQTLNHNVMYWYQQKSSQAPKLLFHYYDKDFNNEADTPDNFQSRRPNTSFCFLDIRSPGLGDTAMYLCATSRGRLAGALYEQYFGPGTRLTVT.

This clone occurred a few times. This sequence joins TRBV9 and TRBJ2-1, with TRBD2 matching over 14 bases. The CDR3 runs to 15 residues. V was pared by 4 bases and J by 8 bases, with 5 bases of the junction left unmatched. Looked up from germline, CDR1 is SGDLS and CDR2 is YYNGEE. The CDR3 region is CASSTGTSGSYEQFF. DNA for the CDR3: TGTGCCAGCAGCACCGGGACTAGCGGGAGTTATGAGCAGTTCTTC.

In this sample, this clone turned up a few times. CDR3 in DNA: TGTGCCAGCAGCGTAGCGGGAGGGAAGAACGAGCAGTACTTC. This encodes CASSVAGGKNEQYF. This chain uses TRBV9 with TRBJ2-7; 8 bases are shared with TRBD2. The germline CDR1 and CDR2 sequences are SGDLS and YYNGEE. The CDR3 consists of 14 residues. V lost 0 bases to trimming and J lost 5 bases; unmatched junction nucleotides: 4.

This chain connects TRBV6-6 to TRBJ2-5; no clear D. The CDR3 covers 15 residues. V lost 2 bases and J 2 bases, leaving 12 bases between the germline ends. Germline V gene lookup returns CDR1 MNHNY and CDR2 SVGAGI (reference sequence). The CDR3 protein is CASSYLQRQQETQYF. The CDR3 DNA follows: TGTGCCAGCAGTTACCTACAGAGACAACAAGAGACCCAGTACTTC.

This chain connects TRBV7-2 to TRBJ2-7, with D hard to call. Trimming took off 1 base at V and 7 bases at J, with 11 bases between the two ends. Per the germline V gene, CDR1 is SGHTA and CDR2 is FQGNSA. The CDR3 covers 13 residues. The CDR3 DNA reads as TGTGCCAGCAGCTTAGTAGGGCCTGGTGAGCAGTACTTC. Amino acids: CASSLVGPGEQYF.

The genes are TRBV29-1 and TRBJ2-2; 14 bases are shared with TRBD2. The CDR3 totals 16 residues. Germline V gene data show CDR1 as SQVTM and CDR2 as ANQGSEA. V shed 4 bases, J shed 7 bases, and the junction held 8 bases outside the gene matches. Here the CDR3 reads CSVGGTSGRLNGELFF. The CDR3, as DNA: TGCAGCGTTGGGGGGACTAGCGGGAGACTAAACGGGGAGCTGTTTTTT.

The CDR3 region has the DNA TGCGCCAGCAGCCGTGGAGGGTATCAGCCCCAGCATTTT. Translating it yields CASSRGGYQPQHF. The chain couples TRBV4-1 to TRBJ1-5; D uncertain. V shed 4 bases and J shed 5 bases, with 9 bases lying between them. The CDR3 totals 13 residues. Germline lookup yields CDR1 MGHRA and CDR2 YSYEKL.

J is TRBJ2-1 and V is TRBV9, with 7 bases that match TRBD2. The CDR3 extends over 17 amino acids. Germline lookup yields CDR1 SGDLS and CDR2 YYNGEE. V shed 4 bases and J 0 bases; nucleotides not matched to a gene: 10. The CDR3 nucleotides are TGTGCCAGCAGCCCAGGCCAAGCGGGAAACTCCTACAATGAGCAGTTCTTC. It is translated as CASSPGQAGNSYNEQFF.

The chain combines TRBV23-1 with TRBJ2-7; 9 bases are a match to TRBD1. TRBV23-1 is an ORF, and what it does is uncertain. The CDR3 contains 15 residues. With 3 bases clipped from V and 4 bases from J, the junction kept 7 bases outside the gene matches. CDR3 sequence reads: CASSHGQGKIYEQYF. CDR3 DNA: TGCGCCAGCAGTCACGGACAGGGGAAAATATACGAGCAGTACTTC.

The chain joins TRBV25-1 to TRBJ1-1; the match to TRBD1 covers 7 bases. CDR3 length: 13 residues. CDR1 is MGHDK and CDR2 is SYGVNS in the germline V gene. Trimming took 6 bases from V and 5 from J; bases not matched to a gene: 6. The CDR3 loop is CASRQTGRTEAFF. CDR3 bases: TGTGCCAGCAGACAGACAGGGAGGACTGAAGCTTTCTTT.

The CDR3 coding sequence is TGCAGCGTCGGGAGGGGGACTCCTCGCACAGATACGCAGTATTTT. Its protein product is CSVGRGTPRTDTQYF. The chain is built from TRBV29-1 and TRBJ2-3; 8 positions agree with TRBD2. The germline V gene has CDR1 SQVTM and CDR2 ANQGSEA. The CDR3 spans 15 residues. V lost 6 bases and J lost 1; bases outside the gene matches: 9.

The chain is built from TRBV14 and TRBJ2-6, with 9 nucleotides matching TRBD1. The J segment lost 2 bases and the V segment lost 1 base, leaving 6 bases of the junction unmatched. Per the germline V gene, CDR1 is SGHDN and CDR2 is FVKESK. There are 18 residues in the CDR3. The CDR3 sequence: CASSQGDRVGPGANVLTF. Here the CDR3 DNA reads TGTGCCAGCAGCCAAGGGGACAGGGTGGGCCCTGGGGCCAACGTCCTGACTTTC.

Comments on this clone: Other DNA variants within this sample encode the same CDR3. The chain couples TRBV11-3 to TRBJ2-7; 10 bases map to TRBD2. The CDR3 has 15 residues. V shed 2 bases and J 3 bases; nucleotides not matched to a gene: 4. Germline loops: CDR1 SGHNT, CDR2 YENEEA. The CDR3 DNA is TGTGCCAGCAGCTTAAGAGCGGGGGGGAACTACGAGCAGTACTTC. Its protein is CASSLRAGGNYEQYF.

This chain uses TRBV18 with TRBJ1-5; TRBD1 agrees at 7 bases. The CDR3 consists of 14 residues. V trimming: 4 bases; J trimming: 2 bases; junction bases outside the gene matches: 2. Germline V gene lookup returns CDR1 KGHSH and CDR2 LQKENI. The DNA for the CDR3 is TGTGCCAGCTCACAGGGGGCTGGCAATCAGCCCCAGCATTTT. This encodes CASSQGAGNQPQHF.